This TCR beta chain was sequenced during a study of OX40 agonist ivuxolimab in advanced cancers. Study information: Patients undergoing dose escalation presented with hepatocellular carcinoma, melanoma, renal cell or head and neck cancer.

Patients had blood sampled at baseline and again on cycle 4 day 1 and cycle 7 day 1. Germline values: CDR1 ENHRY, CDR2 SYGVKD. The CDR3 length is 15 residues. With V trimmed by 6 bases and J by 4 bases, 7 bases remained unmatched. In regard to this clone: Its antigen remains unidentified.

Study outcomes and limitations: Partial responders at 0.1-3.0 mg/kg had among the lowest clonal expansion. Some nonresponders also had low normalized T-cell clonal expansion.

Measured with immunoSEQ multiplex PCR; TCRdb has only the in-frame clones, and not every one. This sample yields about 42,000 clones, of which over 75% are seen a single time; 4.7% belongs to the top ten. The specimen comprised CD4+ or CD8+ T cells sorted from blood, sampled in a trial of the OX40 agonist ivuxolimab. The source is an adult with an advanced solid tumor such as melanoma, head and neck, liver or kidney cancer. This chain joins TRBV10-3 and TRBJ2-5; 11 positions match TRBD2. The CDR3 is CAIRDSGGAGETQYF. CDR3 in DNA: TGTGCCATCAGGGATAGCGGGGGGGCCGGAGAGACCCAGTACTTC.